The present T cell receptor (beta chain) was sequenced within a study of beta chain features in type 1 diabetes. Findings and limits, study-wide: In comparison with healthy donors, patients had naive, central memory and Treg TCRB repertoires that appeared more similar. Type 1 diabetes patients had fewer VDJ junction insertions and more deletions. In every one of the four CD4+ subsets, TCRB CDR3s were moderately but significantly shorter in Type 1 diabetes patients.

Markers CD45RO/CCR7/CD25/CD127/CD95/CD27 served to sort CD4+ naive, central memory, regulatory and stem cell-like memory cells. Expressed TCRB transcripts were sequenced because the entire RNA isolate underwent reverse transcription. Here immunoSEQ multiplex PCR was the method, and the copy in TCRdb shows in-frame clones only, minus some. The sample yields some 250,000 clones, about 30% seen once. In regard to this clone: Its antigen remains unidentified. One end of the junction fails to match germline, which may point to a read error.

Sequenced: central memory CD4+ T cells from blood. The sequence was obtained from a man aged 25 to 40 in good health.

CDR3 region: CSVGRGGNKDTQYF. CDR3 nucleotide sequence: TGTAGCGTGGGTCGAGGCGGGAATAAAGATACGCAGTATTTT. V gene TRBV29-1 combines with J gene TRBJ2-3; tentative D call: TRBD2 (6 bases). Per the germline V gene, CDR1 is SQVTM and CDR2 is ANQGSEA. This CDR3 is built from 14 residues.